The 19 T cell receptor beta chains below were found in one sample sequenced in a study of T cell repertoires in cytomegalovirus infection. TCRdb independently ran MiXCR on the reads; one entry per CDR3 protein. The sample has about half a million distinct CDR3 sequences; 25% to 35% are singletons. What these receptors recognize is not known. Material: cultured PBMCs, obtained from culture after CMV antigen stimulation. All receptors come from a human donor in good health (CMV status not recorded). Some clones in this sample may be carry-over from other donors' samples.

The sample holds a few counts of this clonotype. This sequence joins TRBV9 and TRBJ1-3; 7 bases align to TRBD1. CDR1 is SGDLS and CDR2 is YYNGEE in the germline V gene. CDR3 length: 15 residues. V dropped 3 bases and J dropped 3; count of bases not matched to a gene: 6. CDR3 in DNA: TGTGCCAGCAGCGGTCAGGGGGGCCGTGGAAACACCATATATTTT. Its translation is CASSGQGGRGNTIYF.

The chain joins TRBV10-3 to TRBJ2-1; TRBD2 agrees at 9 bases. The germline gives CDR1 ENHRY, CDR2 SYGVKD. The CDR3 extends over 15 amino acids. After removal of 3 bases from V and 6 bases from J, the junction contained 6 bases not matched to a gene. The CDR3 nucleotides are TGTGCCATCAGTGAATGGACTAGCGTCCTCAATGAGCAGTTCTTC. Protein: CAISEWTSVLNEQFF.

The chain has TRBV7-8 and TRBJ2-3; 8 bases fit TRBD2. The germline V gene encodes CDR1 SGHVS and CDR2 FQNEAQ. The CDR3 extends over 17 amino acids. The V segment lost 5 bases and the J segment 0 bases; nucleotides outside the gene matches: 10. This CDR3 reads CASSPSTSGSSTDTQYF. CDR3 in DNA: TGTGCCAGCAGCCCTAGCACTAGCGGATCTAGCACAGATACGCAGTATTTT.

The chain couples TRBV12-3 or TRBV12-4 to TRBJ1-5, with D unresolved. CDR3 length: 13 residues. V was trimmed by 8 bases and J by 4 bases, leaving 12 bases between them. DNA for the CDR3: TGTGCCAGCTCCGGGCAGGTAAATCAGCCCCAGCATTTT. Amino acids: CASSGQVNQPQHF.

This chain uses TRBV4-2 with TRBJ1-5; possible D gene TRBD1, 6 bases. Germline loops: CDR1 LGHNA, CDR2 YNFKEQ. CDR3 size: 15 residues. V lost 2 bases and J 3 bases, leaving 11 bases between the germline ends. The CDR3, as DNA: TGTGCCAGCAGCCAATTAGGACAGATCAATCAGCCCCAGCATTTT. Protein sequence: CASSQLGQINQPQHF.

This clonotype has just a few counts. V gene TRBV11-2 combines with J gene TRBJ2-7; no definite D call. The CDR3 spans 13 residues. Germline values: CDR1 SGHAT, CDR2 FQNNGV. The V gene lost 0 bases and the J gene lost 5 bases, with 8 bases spanning the gap. The DNA of the CDR3 is TGTGCCAGCAGCTTAGATATGGTCCACGAGCAGTACGTC. Translated, it gives CASSLDMVHEQYV.

The genes are TRBV2 and TRBJ1-4, with D uncertain. The CDR3 length is 10 residues. The germline V gene encodes CDR1 SNHLY and CDR2 FYNNEI. Trimming cost V 8 bases and J 6 bases, with 4 bases left between them. The CDR3 region is CASHDEKLFF. The CDR3 DNA reads as TGTGCCAGCCACGATGAAAAACTGTTTTTT.

The chain uses TRBV3-1 and TRBJ1-3; no reliable D call. Germline V gene sequence: CDR1 LGHDT, CDR2 YNNKEL (reference sequence). Trimming took 4 bases from V and 7 from J, leaving 14 bases between them. This CDR3 is 14 amino acids long. The CDR3 protein is CASSRLGSRNTIYF. The CDR3 DNA sequence: TGTGCCAGCAGCCGCCTAGGCTCTCGGAACACCATATATTTT.

In DNA, the CDR3 is TGTGCCAGCAGCTTCCCCTTGGGGGGCGGAATGAACACTGAAGCTTTCTTT. The encoded protein is CASSFPLGGGMNTEAFF. This chain connects TRBV11-3 to TRBJ1-1; a weak D match, TRBD1 (6 bases). V was shortened by 3 bases and J by 0 bases, with 17 bases between the two germline ends. The CDR3 spans 17 residues. Germline CDR1 and CDR2: SGHNT and YENEEA. Looking up the rest from reference TRBV11-3 and TRBJ1-1 gives the full variable domain: EAGVVQSPRYKIIEKKQPVAFWCNPISGHNTLYWYLQNLGQGPELLIRYENEEAVDDSQLPKDRFSAERLKGVDSTLKIQPAELGDSAVYLCASSFPLGGGMNTEAFFGQGTRLTVV.

The genes are TRBV6-1 and TRBJ2-1; TRBD2 matches 8 bases. This CDR3 has 14 amino acids. Germline V lookup: CDR1 MNHNS, CDR2 SASEGT. Trimming removed 4 bases from V and 10 bases from J; junction bases left unmatched: 9. The CDR3 loop is CASSASGRLKEQFF. As DNA, the CDR3 is TGTGCCAGCAGTGCAAGCGGGAGATTAAAGGAGCAGTTCTTC.

This clonotype was observed a single time. The rearrangement joins TRBV12-3 or TRBV12-4 to TRBJ1-5; no definite D call. Trimming cost V 1 base and J 2 bases, with 6 bases left between them. The CDR3 contains 14 residues. Written as DNA, the CDR3 is TGTGCCAGCAGTTTAGTGGCAGGCAATCAGCCCCAGCATTTT. Amino acids: CASSLVAGNQPQHF.

The chain carries TRBV12-3 or TRBV12-4 and TRBJ2-1; 8 bases are shared with TRBD1. Unmatched junction bases numbered 13, after V lost 11 bases and J lost 10 bases. This CDR3 has 13 amino acids. DNA for the CDR3: TGTGCCTGTCCCCCGGACAGGGTTTGGGAGCAGTTCTTC. Its translation: CACPPDRVWEQFF.

This rearrangement joins TRBV6-2 or TRBV6-3 to TRBJ2-2; 9 nucleotides agree with TRBD2. Germline lookup yields CDR1 MNHEY and CDR2 SVGEGT. The CDR3 totals 17 residues. Trimming removed 0 bases from V and 1 base from J; junction bases left unmatched: 3. In DNA form, the CDR3 reads TGTGCCAGCAGTTACTCCTGGACTAGCGTGAACACCGGGGAGCTGTTTTTT. Amino acid sequence: CASSYSWTSVNTGELFF.

A few counts support this clonotype. The chain uses TRBV7-2 and TRBJ2-3; D tentatively reads TRBD1 or TRBD2 (5 bases each). CDR3 length equals 13 residues. V was cut by 5 bases and J by 5 bases, with 11 bases left in between. CDR1 is SGHTA, CDR2 FQGNSA, per germline. The CDR3 sequence is CASSRGDIDTQYF. In DNA form, the CDR3 reads TGTGCCAGCAGCCGAGGGGATATAGATACGCAGTATTTT.

V and J are TRBV7-6 and TRBJ2-3; D is possibly TRBD2 (5 bases). V was clipped by 5 bases and J by 0 bases, with 9 bases between them. CDR1 and CDR2 from the germline V gene are SGHVS and FNYEAQ. This CDR3 has 14 amino acids. CDR3 DNA: TGTGCCAGCAGCAAGGACTTCAGCACAGATACGCAGTATTTT. Translation: CASSKDFSTDTQYF.

This clonotype came up once. V and J are TRBV20-1 and TRBJ2-1, with a weak D call TRBD2 (5 bases). The CDR3 runs to 16 residues. Deletions cut 1 base from V and 4 bases from J, with 17 bases between. Germline lookup yields CDR1 DFQATT and CDR2 SNEGSKA (reference sequence). In DNA form, the CDR3 reads TGCAGTGCTAGAGGTCTTCGAGGGCGAGAATACAATGAGCAGTTCTTC. This sequence encodes CSARGLRGREYNEQFF.

This clonotype came up a few times. J is TRBJ2-7 and V is TRBV6-6; D gene ambiguous. V was trimmed by 0 bases and J by 4 bases, leaving 19 bases between them. The CDR3 contains 17 residues. Germline CDR1 reads MNHNY; CDR2 reads SVGAGI (reference sequence). The CDR3 coding sequence is TGTGCCAGCAGTTACTCTTCTAGATGGCCCCTGGTTTACGAGCAGTACGTC. Its translation: CASSYSSRWPLVYEQYV.

This rearrangement joins TRBV5-4 to TRBJ1-6; D is unresolved. The germline gives CDR1 SGHNT, CDR2 YYREEE (reference sequence). The CDR3 is 15 residues long. Trimming took off 1 base at V and 5 bases at J, with 10 bases between the two ends. CDR3 bases: TGTGCCAGCAGCTTGCAAGGCGCGCATAATTCACCCCTCCACTTT. Translating it yields CASSLQGAHNSPLHF.

This chain connects TRBV4-1 to TRBJ2-7; D gene ambiguous. CDR1 and CDR2 from the germline V gene are MGHRA and YSYEKL. The CDR3 has 14 amino acids. Trimming cost V 0 bases and J 5 bases, with 11 bases left between them. The CDR3 DNA is TGCGCCAGCAGCCAAGATCTTTATCTACACGAGCAGTACTTC. It translates to CASSQDLYLHEQYF.